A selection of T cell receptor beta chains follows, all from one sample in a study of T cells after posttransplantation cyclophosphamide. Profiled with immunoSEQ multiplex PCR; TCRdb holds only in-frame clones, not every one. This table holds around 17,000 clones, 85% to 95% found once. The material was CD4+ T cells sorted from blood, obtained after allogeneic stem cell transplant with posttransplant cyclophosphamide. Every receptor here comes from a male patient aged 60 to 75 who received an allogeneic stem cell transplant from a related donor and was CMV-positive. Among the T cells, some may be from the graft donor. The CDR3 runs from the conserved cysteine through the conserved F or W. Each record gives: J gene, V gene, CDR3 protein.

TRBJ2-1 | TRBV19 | CASAQPGQGNRNEQFF
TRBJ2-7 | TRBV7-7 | CASSLAVGGGYEQYF
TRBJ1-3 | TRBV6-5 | CASSYAPPGAGNTIYF
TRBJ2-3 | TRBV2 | CASTRLTVQDTQYF
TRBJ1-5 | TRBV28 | CASSSGGASNQPQHF
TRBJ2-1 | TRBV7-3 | CASTLRSGGPLDEQFF
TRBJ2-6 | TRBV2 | CASSERGTGANVLTF
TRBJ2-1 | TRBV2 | CASSEARTSNEQFF
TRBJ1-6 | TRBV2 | CASSPRTGIGNSPLHF
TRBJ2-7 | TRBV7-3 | CASSTGGAMSEQYF
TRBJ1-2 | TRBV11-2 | CASSLARTGGYGYTF
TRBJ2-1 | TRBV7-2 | CASSFPPRVSYNEQFF
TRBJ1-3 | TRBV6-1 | CASSGQGLSGNTIYF
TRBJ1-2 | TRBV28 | CASNLPTGNYGYTF
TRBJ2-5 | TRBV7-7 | CASSRWASGGRETQYF
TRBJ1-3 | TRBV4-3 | CASSQDIVQGRAGNTIYF
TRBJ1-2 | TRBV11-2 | CASSAGRDGYTF
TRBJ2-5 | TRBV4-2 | CASSQDWTNQETQYF
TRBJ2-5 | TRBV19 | CASSAGTSGGWGETQYF
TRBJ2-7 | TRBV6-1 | CASLKGQGGEQYF
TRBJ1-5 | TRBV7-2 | CASSLGWGDSQPQHF
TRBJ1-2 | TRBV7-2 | CASSLPLYGYTF